This T cell receptor beta chain was observed in a study of cytomegalovirus exposure and HLA in healthy donors (dated 2017 in TCRdb). In the study overall: According to an earlier analysis of 550 to 750 of the donors, 200 million or so T cells yielded over 100 million unique TCR beta sequences and 250 to 350 Gb of sequence data. An early release that covered 500 to 800 HLA-typed donors contained about 290 gigabases of sequencing data and tens of millions of unique TCR sequences. Of the roughly 390 genotyped donors, roughly 85% fell in the genetic ancestry cluster associated with self-reported Caucasian donors. The aim of the study was to test whether cataloging public T cell receptors could identify signatures of past pathogen exposure. The study profiled the T cell repertoires of hundreds of subjects by immunosequencing and related them to cytomegalovirus serostatus. Along with the approximately 700-subject first cohort, a separate validation cohort of over a hundred different subjects was used. To predict cytomegalovirus infection status, the study brought together high-throughput TCR immunosequencing, statistical association of individual TCRs with disease status, and machine learning. A later analysis re-analyzed previously published TCR beta repertoires from 666 donors and added high-resolution HLA genotyping to study TCR occurrence patterns. Rather than using new phenotypic data, the later analysis identified candidate immune exposures from TCR beta sequences and from how often those sequences occurred across donors. To decide whether each TCR beta V gene segment behaved as functional or pseudogenic, an earlier analysis of approximately 620 of the donors relied on high-throughput TCR beta sequencing. Donor age, sex, ethnicity and CMV serostatus were compiled alongside the repertoire data. A later genetic analysis used genome-wide SNP genotypes for about 55% of the 666 donors, treating that subset as a discovery cohort. All discovery cohort repertoires had been generated using a single sequencing platform. Class I and class II HLA loci were covered by the typing at four-digit resolution. The number of typed donors differed by locus: about 629-640 for A, B, C, DRB1 and DQB1; 500 to 550 for DQA1; approximately 600 for DPA1; and around 490 for DPB1. Five DR-DQ haplotypes were treated as single units for association and clustering because of strong linkage in the cohort. On average, roughly 250,000 unique TCR beta nucleotide sequences were sequenced per donor among some 420 genotyped donors of the cohort, with 15% to 20% of those sequences being non-productive. Overall study outcomes, separate from this receptor: According to the authors, the approach could potentially be generalized to other disease states and immunological phenotypes. Presence/absence analyses assumed roughly uniform sequencing depth across donors, an assumption that may not hold. In vitro tests confirmed that a few of the cytomegalovirus-associated TCR beta chains recognize cytomegalovirus antigens. For the cohort, immune exposure information was limited to CMV serostatus. In an earlier analysis of 500 to 650 of the donors, most TCR beta V segments appeared in productive rearrangements about 87% or about 30% of the time, broadly matching IMGT annotations. A later analysis associated about 17,000 TCR beta sequences with specific HLA alleles at a false discovery rate of 0.05. A further reported finding was that TCR beta sequences accurately predicted the HLA-A and HLA-B alleles for most subjects in the first cohort. A later genetic analysis associated a missense DCLRE1C variant with V-gene and J-gene trimming of TCR beta chains, and an independent cohort replicated the association. Compared with equally common non-associated chains, HLA-associated TCR beta chains in a later analysis were more clonally expanded and had lower generation probabilities. The classifier was reported to diagnose cytomegalovirus status with high specificity and sensitivity in both the original and validation cohorts. A total of about 150 TCR beta chains were listed by the study as associated with cytomegalovirus. Several of the top co-occurrence clusters appeared to be linked to parvovirus B19, influenza, CMV and Epstein-Barr virus, according to a later analysis. A later analysis found that TCR association rates varied across HLA loci, with DRB1 alleles showing the most associated TCRs and HLA-C alleles the fewest. Compared with the roughly 670-donor mean, donors in an Asian-associated ancestry cluster had fewer N-insertions in productive TCRs, according to a later genetic analysis. The cohort was sequenced for TCR beta chains only, and without alpha or paired-chain data the features that could be detected were limited. While some public TCRs were present in many individuals, most TCR sequences turned up only very rarely across donors. A group of highly shared sequence variants was considered likely to be a technical artifact of the sequencing pipeline. The earlier analysis of approximately 590 of the donors excluded 15 to 20 rarely observed V segments, including chromosome 9 orphons, because counts were too low. Linkage disequilibrium might explain the correlated functional status among segregating V segments, but an unknown experimental factor could not be ruled out. Because some donors lacked HLA typing at each locus, the association tests relied only on the typed subset. When HLA alleles, especially DR and DQ, strongly co-occurred, attributing TCR associations to individual alleles was difficult. A later analysis found that most CMV-associated TCR beta chains appeared HLA-restricted, with HLA associations seemingly driven largely by CMV exposure. Some IMGT-functional V segments, including TRBV6-2 and TRBV6-3, could not be told apart with the 87-base-pair reads, so those segments were excluded.

Details on this clone: The antigen it binds to is not known. No much larger clone is present one base from it, and per-base qualities are unavailable.

The CDR3 spans 13 residues, from the cysteine through the phenylalanine. The entry retains the CDR3 DNA only, 39 bases that are in frame from base 1. The germline V end is reduced by 7 bases and the J end by 5 bases; junction bases left unmatched: 4. Taken from the germline V gene, the CDR1 and CDR2 loops are SNHLY and FYNNEI. The cohort comprised fewer than 700 healthy bone marrow donors. At the time of sampling, every cohort member was nominally healthy, though immune exposures that went unrecorded were likely present. The donor tested CMV seropositive and was one of the 289 seropositive cohort members. Every donor gave a peripheral blood sample, and the peripheral blood mononuclear cells from that sample were used for TCR beta sequencing. The Qiagen DNeasy Blood Extraction Kit was used to extract genomic DNA from the blood cell samples. Library generation was performed with the immunoSEQ multiplex PCR assay. A mixture of 60 forward primers for TCR Vbeta segments and 13 reverse primers for TCR Jbeta segments was used in the multiplex PCR. Amplification of the CDR3 region of rearranged TCR beta genes was performed with a multiplex PCR assay on genomic DNA. The amplified TCR beta libraries were sequenced on the Illumina HiSeq System as 87-base-pair reads. The authors' pipeline ran thus. In a later analysis, tens of millions of unique TCR beta chains were counted across the approximately 620 repertoires, and about 10 million of these chains were shared by at least two donors. To remove PCR and sequencing errors, raw reads were error-corrected and collapsed into unique sequences using a nearest-neighbor algorithm that merged closely related sequences. To assign V, D and J gene segments, CDR3 sequences were aligned to IMGT reference sequences. Each retained sequence needed at least a six-nucleotide match to both a V gene segment and a J gene segment. A rearrangement counted as productive if the CDR3 had no stop codons and remained in frame with V and J, and every other rearrangement counted as non-productive. CDR3 was defined by IMGT convention, running from the second conserved V-encoded cysteine to the conserved J-encoded phenylalanine. In an earlier analysis of around 540 of the donors, sequences lacking an unambiguous match to a single V gene segment were excluded. An earlier analysis of fewer than 750 of the donors called V segments functional above 56.7% productive rearrangements and segregating when the between-donor standard deviation exceeded 5%. A statistical classification framework was built for diagnosing cytomegalovirus status from the catalog of TCR beta chain sequences. In a later analysis, V and J genes were assigned by comparing TCR nucleotide sequences against IMGT/GENE-DB human TR gene sequences. Using the TCRdist pipeline, a later analysis assigned CDR3 sequences along with most-parsimonious VDJ recombination scenarios. In a later analysis, each TCR beta chain was defined by its CDR3 amino acid sequence together with its V-gene family, and reads lacking a unique V-gene family were excluded. As a way to deal with suspected cross-contamination and a sequencing artifact, a later analysis dropped over 550 nucleotide sequences that were highly shared and had low generation probability. A later analysis calculated a clonal expansion index for each public chain from normalized within-repertoire ranks of inferred template counts. Generation probabilities in a later analysis came from a VDJ recombination model fitted to out-of-frame rearrangements, and those results were checked against IGoR. In a later analysis, hypergeometric tests were used to score TCR-TCR, TCR-HLA and TCR-CMV co-occurrence, with a repertoire-size bias correction applied to TCR pairs. False discovery rates were estimated in a later analysis by permuting HLA or CMV assignments 20 times. A later analysis grouped co-occurring TCRs with DBSCAN, adding TCRdist sequence similarity when clustering within HLA-allele-positive subsets. For co-occurrence clustering, repertoires with fewer than 30,000 or more than 120,000 public chains were excluded, along with five repertoires with anomalous nucleotide sharing. In TCRdb, the immuneACCESS table is reduced to in-frame sequences with V and J assigned. These tables do not hold every clone; where another copy was compared, an unresolved V gene accounts for under half, and the others remain unexplained. Clonal size and the V and J genes are those of that table, whereas D and trimming came from the DNA. Within this sample are some 180,000 clones, with 9.5% of them counted one time only. The ten top clones hold 1% to 1.5% of the sample.

The sequence was collected from a woman aged 25-40 years in good health and CMV-seropositive. The chain was built from TRBV2 and TRBJ1-4; 7 junctional bases match TRBD1. Sequencing used PBMCs. CDR3 region: CASNEQGNEKLFF. The nucleotide sequence is given as TGTGCCAGCAACGAACAGGGGAATGAAAAACTGTTTTTT.